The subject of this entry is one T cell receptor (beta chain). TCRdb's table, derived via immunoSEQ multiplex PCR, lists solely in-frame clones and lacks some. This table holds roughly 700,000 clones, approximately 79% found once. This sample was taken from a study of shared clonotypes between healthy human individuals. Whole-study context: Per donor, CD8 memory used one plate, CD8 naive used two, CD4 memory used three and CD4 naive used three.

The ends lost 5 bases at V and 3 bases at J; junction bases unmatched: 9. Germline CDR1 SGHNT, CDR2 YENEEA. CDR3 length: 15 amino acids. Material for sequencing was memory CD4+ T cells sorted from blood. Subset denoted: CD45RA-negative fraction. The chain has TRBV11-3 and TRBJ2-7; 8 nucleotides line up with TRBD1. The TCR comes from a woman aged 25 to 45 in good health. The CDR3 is CASSPTGTGSYEQYF. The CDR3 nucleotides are TGTGCCAGCAGCCCCACCGGGACAGGCAGCTACGAGCAGTACTTC.